The text below deals with one TCR beta chain. The antigen is unknown. The germline V and J ends were trimmed by 4 bases and 7 bases, with 8 bases remaining between them. The germline V gene encodes CDR1 SEHNR and CDR2 FQNEAQ (reference sequence). The CDR3 extends over 12 amino acids. This specimen comes from a study of cytomegalovirus exposure and HLA in healthy donors. Study-wide points: Reportedly, cytomegalovirus status was diagnosed with high sensitivity and specificity. Among the sequence variants, a highly shared cluster was likely an artifact of sequencing.

The PCR ran on 60 Vbeta and 13 Jbeta primers. TCRdb keeps only in-frame clones here, not all; method: immunoSEQ multiplex PCR. The data contain 130,000 to 150,000 clones, more than 60% of them singletons. This receptor was taken from a man aged 35 to 55 in good health and CMV-seropositive. V is TRBV7-9 and J is TRBJ1-5; no definite D call. Source material: PBMCs. CDR3 protein: CASSYMSQPQHF. In DNA, the CDR3 is TGTGCCAGCAGCTACATGTCCCAGCCCCAGCATTTT.